The 23 T cell receptor beta chains below all came from one sample that was sequenced in a study of blood T cell repertoires in COVID-19. This table comes from immunoSEQ multiplex PCR, and its TCRdb copy is limited to in-frame clones, with some not included. The sample lists about 230,000 clones; approximately 80% were seen once. The specimen sequenced was peripheral blood. The origin of the receptors is a man aged 35 to 55 who had recovered from COVID-19.

This clone was detected only once. The chain has TRBV5-6 and TRBJ1-2; 7 nucleotides align to TRBD1. The V gene end was trimmed by 4 bases and the J gene end by 4 bases; junction bases not matched to a gene: 7. The CDR3 totals 14 residues. Germline-derived CDR1 and CDR2 are SGHDT and YYEEEE. CDR3 protein: CASSGLDRTYGYTF. The CDR3 nucleotides read TGTGCCAGCAGCGGACTGGACAGGACCTATGGCTACACCTTC.

The chain joins TRBV18 to TRBJ2-7, with 13 bases that match TRBD2. J lost 7 bases, V lost 5 bases, and 8 bases had no gene match. Germline values: CDR1 KGHSH, CDR2 LQKENI. The CDR3 spans 15 residues. This CDR3 reads CASSARTSGSHEQYF. Here the CDR3 DNA reads TGTGCCAGCTCAGCCCGGACTAGCGGGAGTCATGAGCAGTACTTC.

The chain carries TRBV7-8 and TRBJ1-1, with 10 bases that match TRBD1. Looked up from germline, CDR1 is SGHVS and CDR2 is FQNEAQ. V was pared by 3 bases and J by 5 bases, with 3 bases of the junction left unmatched. The CDR3 extends over 14 amino acids. CDR3 bases: TGTGCCAGCAGCTTGGGACAGGGGCCGACTGAAGCTTTCTTT. Translated: CASSLGQGPTEAFF.

The chain is built from TRBV4-3 and TRBJ1-2; TRBD1 agrees at 7 bases. The CDR3 totals 18 residues. Germline V CDR1 and CDR2: LGHNA, YSLEER. J was trimmed by 0 bases and V by 1 base; bases with no gene match: 11. CDR3 bases: TGCGCCAGCAGCCAAGGGGCCCCAGGGGGGTTAGCTAACTATGGCTACACCTTC. Its translation is CASSQGAPGGLANYGYTF.

The rearrangement links TRBV7-2 to TRBJ2-7; 7 bases fit TRBD1. There are 15 residues in the CDR3. CDR1 is SGHTA, CDR2 FQGNSA, per germline. Unmatched junction bases numbered 10, after V lost 4 bases and J lost 4 bases. This CDR3 reads CASSSEGARSYEQYF. The DNA for the CDR3 is TGTGCCAGCAGCTCCGAGGGGGCGCGATCGTACGAGCAGTACTTC.

CDR3 nucleotides: TGTGCCTGCCGACAGGGGGCCAACGTCCTGACTTTC. The encoded protein is CACRQGANVLTF. This rearrangement joins TRBV30 to TRBJ2-6; tentatively, D is TRBD1 (5 bases). CDR3 length equals 12 residues. From germline, CDR1 is GTSNPN and CDR2 SVGIG (reference sequence). V was clipped by 6 bases and J by 4 bases, with 7 bases between them.

V is TRBV12-3 or TRBV12-4 and J is TRBJ1-5, with TRBD1 identical over 7 bases. Trimming cost V 6 bases and J 3 bases; bases outside gene matches: 2. The CDR3 contains 13 residues. The CDR3 coding sequence is TGTGCCAGCAGGGACAGGTCCAATCAGCCCCAGCATTTT. It yields the protein CASRDRSNQPQHF.

J is TRBJ2-3 and V is TRBV2; D unresolved. Trimming left V 7 bases short and J 1 base short, with 6 bases between. The CDR3 has 12 amino acids. Germline V lookup: CDR1 SNHLY, CDR2 FYNNEI. The CDR3 nucleotides are TGTGCCAGCATCCGAGGCACAGATACGCAGTATTTT. As protein: CASIRGTDTQYF.

The genes are TRBV24-1 and TRBJ2-1; D is perhaps TRBD2 (5 bases). Germline-derived CDR1 and CDR2 are KGHDR and SFDVKD. The CDR3 sequence is 14 residues long. With 4 bases removed from V and 10 bases from J, the gap between germline ends came to 16 bases. Here the CDR3 DNA reads TGTGCCACCAGTGACCACGATCTAGCTGAGGAGCAGTTCTTC. Encoded protein: CATSDHDLAEEQFF.

The chain joins TRBV19 to TRBJ1-2; D uncertain. Looked up from germline, CDR1 is LNHDA and CDR2 is SQIVND (reference sequence). The CDR3 is 13 amino acids. Between the trimmed V and J ends, which lost 4 bases and 8 bases, there was a span of 14 bases. The CDR3 region is CASSTPRWEGYTF. The DNA of the CDR3 is TGTGCCAGTAGTACTCCCCGTTGGGAGGGCTACACCTTC. The full variable domain, completed using reference TRBV19 and TRBJ1-2, is DGGITQSPKYLFRKEGQNVTLSCEQNLNHDAMYWYRQDPGQGLRLIYYSQIVNDFQKGDIAEGYSVSREKKESFPLTVTSAQKNPTAFYLCASSTPRWEGYTFGSGTRLTVV.

V is TRBV2 and J is TRBJ2-1, with TRBD2 matching 13 bases. The CDR3 contains 15 residues. The germline V gene encodes CDR1 SNHLY and CDR2 FYNNEI. Unmatched junction bases numbered 4, after V lost 7 bases and J lost 4 bases. CDR3 in DNA: TGTGCCAGCATCGTGGGACTAGCGGGGTACAATGAGCAGTTCTTC. Encoded protein: CASIVGLAGYNEQFF.

This rearrangement joins TRBV30 to TRBJ1-2, with 8 bases aligning to TRBD1. V trimming: 6 bases; J trimming: 8 bases; junction bases outside the gene matches: 5. The CDR3 totals 11 residues. CDR1 GTSNPN and CDR2 SVGIG come from the germline V gene (reference sequence). CDR3 DNA sequence: TGTGCCTGTATATCAGGGGGCGGCTACACCTTC. Translating gives CACISGGGYTF.

The gene calls are TRBV7-2 and TRBJ1-2; D perhaps matches TRBD1 (6 bases). Germline V CDR1 and CDR2: SGHTA, FQGNSA. Trimming removed 5 bases from V and 7 bases from J, with 14 bases in between. The CDR3 is made up of 13 amino acids. Here the CDR3 reads CASSKGGPVGYTF. The DNA for the CDR3 is TGTGCCAGCAGCAAAGGGGGACCCGTTGGCTACACCTTC.

This clone has more than one count but fewer than ten. The genes are TRBV7-8 and TRBJ1-6; D ambiguous. The CDR3 runs 12 residues. Germline CDR1 and CDR2: SGHVS and FQNEAQ. The V end lost 5 bases, the J end lost 10 bases, and 9 bases lay between the germline ends. This chain's CDR3 is CASSPRSSPLHF. The DNA of the CDR3 is TGTGCCAGCAGCCCCCGGAGCTCACCCCTCCACTTT.

V usage is TRBV28 and J usage is TRBJ2-3, with 13 nucleotides matching TRBD2. The V and J ends lost 5 bases and 1 base, in that order; junction bases with no gene match: 3. The length of the CDR3 is 16 residues. Germline-derived CDR1 and CDR2 are MDHEN and SYDVKM. The CDR3 DNA sequence: TGTGCCAGCAGTGGAACTAGCGGGAGGGGCACAGATACGCAGTATTTT. This encodes CASSGTSGRGTDTQYF.

The chain has TRBV7-6 and TRBJ2-7; 7 bases fit TRBD1. The ends lost 3 bases at V and 5 bases at J; junction bases unmatched: 13. CDR3 size: 16 residues. Germline V CDR1 and CDR2: SGHVS, FNYEAQ. CDR3 residues: CASSFLPGTDSHEQYF. The CDR3 DNA reads TGTGCCAGCAGCTTCCTCCCCGGGACAGATAGCCACGAGCAGTACTTC.

The chain joins TRBV2 to TRBJ2-3; 9 positions match TRBD1. In germline, CDR1 is SNHLY, CDR2 FYNNEI. V lost 8 bases to trimming and J lost 9 bases; unmatched junction nucleotides: 9. This CDR3 region has 13 residues. The CDR3 protein is CASLRDRERTQYF. CDR3 coding DNA: TGTGCCAGCCTCCGGGACAGGGAGCGCACGCAGTATTTT.

The chain couples TRBV29-1 to TRBJ2-2; possible D gene TRBD1, 6 bases. V lost 7 bases and J 4 bases, leaving 13 bases between the germline ends. The CDR3 runs to 13 residues. Per the germline V gene, CDR1 is SQVTM and CDR2 is ANQGSEA. CDR3 nucleotides: TGCAGCGCCGTACAGGGAATCACCGGGGAGCTGTTTTTT. Residues: CSAVQGITGELFF.

This clone was seen a handful of times. The chain joins TRBV6-6 to TRBJ1-5; 9 nucleotides line up with TRBD1. The germline gives CDR1 MNHNY, CDR2 SVGAGI (reference sequence). The CDR3 is made up of 13 amino acids. V lost 8 bases to trimming and J lost 6 bases; unmatched junction nucleotides: 5. CDR3: CASGTGNGQPQHF. CDR3 in DNA: TGTGCCAGCGGGACAGGGAACGGTCAGCCCCAGCATTTT.

The V and J genes are TRBV10-3 and TRBJ1-4; 7 bases line up with TRBD1. This CDR3 is 14 amino acids long. V shed 4 bases, J shed 8 bases, and the junction held 7 bases outside the gene matches. Germline CDR1 and CDR2: ENHRY and SYGVKD. DNA of the CDR3: TGTGCCATCAGTGTGGACAGGAGGGGGGAAAAACTGTTTTTT. This encodes CAISVDRRGEKLFF.

This chain connects TRBV19 to TRBJ1-1; D is perhaps TRBD1 (6 bases). The CDR3 consists of 16 residues. The V gene lost 1 base and the J gene lost 4 bases, with 16 bases spanning the gap. Per the germline V gene, CDR1 is LNHDA and CDR2 is SQIVND (reference sequence). In nucleotides, the CDR3 is TGTGCCAGTAGTATAGTGGGAACAGGGCTGTCCACTGAAGCTTTCTTT. It is translated as CASSIVGTGLSTEAFF.

V is TRBV27 and J is TRBJ1-4, with a weak D call TRBD1 (6 bases). CDR1 and CDR2 from the germline V gene are MNHEY and SMNVEV (reference sequence). Trimming removed 5 bases from V and 5 bases from J, with 9 bases in between. The CDR3 length is 13 residues. CDR3 nucleotide sequence: TGTGCCAGCAGTGACAGGAGAAATGAAAAACTGTTTTTT. This gives the protein CASSDRRNEKLFF.

The DNA of the CDR3 is TGTGCCAGCAGTTTACTAAAAGCGCAATCGCCCTACGAGCAGTACTTC. The encoded protein is CASSLLKAQSPYEQYF. The gene calls are TRBV6-2 or TRBV6-3 and TRBJ2-7; D unclear. Germline lookup yields CDR1 MNHEY and CDR2 SVGEGT. This CDR3 comprises 16 residues. Trimming shortened V by 4 bases and J by 2 bases, and 18 bases separated the two germline ends.